This TCR beta chain was sequenced in a study of blood T cell repertoires in COVID-19. Study background: Acute and convalescent COVID-19 samples came from the United States, Italy and Spain. The cDNA or gDNA used as material had been derived from T cells, B-cell-depleted T cells, or PBMCs.

Trimming pared 2 bases from V and 2 bases from J, leaving 6 bases between. In germline, CDR1 is SGHAT, CDR2 FQDESV (reference sequence). The CDR3 sequence is 13 residues long. In the original processing: By means of reference gene primer amplification, nucleated cell counts were estimated. TCRdb's copy holds only in-frame clones and misses some; the assay was immunoSEQ multiplex PCR. V and J calls and clone size are as listed in that table; D and trimming were resolved from the DNA. The sample lists roughly 190,000 clones; around 83% were seen once. This chain uses TRBV11-1 with TRBJ1-2; D unresolved. Sequencing input: peripheral blood. The clonotype comes from a man aged 50 to 59 with active or convalescent COVID-19. CDR3 in DNA: TGTGCCAGCAGCTTAAAGCGGAACTATGGCTACACCTTC. Residues: CASSLKRNYGYTF. Full variable domain (missing parts from reference TRBV11-1 and TRBJ1-2): EAEVAQSPRYKITEKSQAVAFWCDPISGHATLYWYRQILGQGPELLVQFQDESVVDDSQLPKDRFSAERLKGVDSTLKIQPAELGDSAMYLCASSLKRNYGYTFGSGTRLTVV.